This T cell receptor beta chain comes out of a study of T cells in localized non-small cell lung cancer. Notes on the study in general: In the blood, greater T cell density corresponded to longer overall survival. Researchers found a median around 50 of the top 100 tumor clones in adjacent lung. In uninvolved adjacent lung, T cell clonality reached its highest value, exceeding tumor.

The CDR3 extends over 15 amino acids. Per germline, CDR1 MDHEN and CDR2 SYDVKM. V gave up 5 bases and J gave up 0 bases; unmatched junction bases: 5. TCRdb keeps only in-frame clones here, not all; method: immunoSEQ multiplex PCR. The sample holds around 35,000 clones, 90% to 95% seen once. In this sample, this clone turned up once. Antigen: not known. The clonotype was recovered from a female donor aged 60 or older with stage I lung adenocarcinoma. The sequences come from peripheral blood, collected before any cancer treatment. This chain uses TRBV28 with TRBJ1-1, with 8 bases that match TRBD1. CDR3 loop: CASSPNRGMNTEAFF. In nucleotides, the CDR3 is TGTGCCAGCAGTCCCAACAGGGGGATGAACACTGAAGCTTTCTTT.